This passage covers 3 T cell receptor beta chains from one sample sequenced in a study of regulatory T cells in long-lasting Graves disease. Building of the TCR beta libraries involved iRepertoire HTBI primers and Arm-PCR of CDR3 regions. TCRdb processed the multiplex PCR reads anew with MiXCR; each CDR3 protein has one entry. The table lists around 400,000 distinct CDR3 sequences, around 15% of them singletons. As to time point: newly diagnosed GD, antithyroid drugs for less than 3 months. The TCR library was made from RNA extracted from PBMCs. Sequenced here: peripheral blood mononuclear cells (PBMCs), sampled at new diagnosis, from a patient treated with antithyroid drugs. The source is a female donor with Graves disease.

This clonotype was counted ten times or more. The genes are TRBV5-1 and TRBJ2-5, with a possible D match to TRBD2 (6 bases). Germline values: CDR1 SGHRS, CDR2 YFSETQ. Trimming left V 1 base short and J 5 bases short, with 9 bases between. This CDR3 region has 13 residues. The CDR3 DNA reads as TGCGCCAGCAGCTTGACTAGCTCGGAGACCCAGTACTTC. Its protein is CASSLTSSETQYF.

This clonotype was seen ten or more times. This sequence may be a read error, since a much larger clone differs from it by one base. V gene TRBV28 combines with J gene TRBJ2-1; unclear D gene. CDR3 length: 16 amino acids. Germline lookup yields CDR1 MDHEN and CDR2 SYDVKM. DNA for the CDR3: TGTGCCAGCAGTTTATCCGCCCGTGGTAGGTTCGATGAGCAGTCCTTC. The encoded protein is CASSLSARGRFDEQSF.

This clonotype was seen at least ten times. The rearrangement joins TRBV12-3 or TRBV12-4 to TRBJ1-1; 10 nucleotides align to TRBD1. With V trimmed by 7 bases and J by 3 bases, 8 bases remained unmatched. The length of the CDR3 is 15 residues. CDR3 residues: CASNPPGTGDTEAFF. DNA for the CDR3: TGTGCCAGCAACCCCCCCGGGACAGGGGACACTGAAGCTTTCTTT.